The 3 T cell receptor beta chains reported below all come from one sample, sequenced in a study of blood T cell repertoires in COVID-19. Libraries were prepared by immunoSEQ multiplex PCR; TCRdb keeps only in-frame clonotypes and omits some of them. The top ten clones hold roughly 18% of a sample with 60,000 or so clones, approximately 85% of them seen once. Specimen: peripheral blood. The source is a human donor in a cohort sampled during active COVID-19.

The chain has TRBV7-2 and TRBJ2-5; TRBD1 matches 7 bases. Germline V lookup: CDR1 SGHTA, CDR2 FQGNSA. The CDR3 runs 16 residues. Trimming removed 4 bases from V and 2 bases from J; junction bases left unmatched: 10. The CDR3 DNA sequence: TGTGCCAGCAGCTCAATCATGACAGGGCCTCAAGAGACCCAGTACTTC. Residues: CASSSIMTGPQETQYF.

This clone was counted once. CDR3 in amino acids: CASSLTSGGAGAAETQYF. The CDR3 nucleotides read TGTGCCAGCAGCTTGACTAGCGGGGGGGCGGGGGCAGCAGAGACCCAGTACTTC. The chain carries TRBV5-4 and TRBJ2-5; TRBD2 matches 13 bases. V shed 1 base, J shed 4 bases, and the junction held 10 bases outside the gene matches. CDR3 length: 18 amino acids. Germline CDR1 SGHNT, CDR2 YYREEE (reference sequence). The full variable domain, with the rest looked up from reference TRBV5-4 and TRBJ2-5, is ETGVTQSPTHLIKTRGQQVTLRCSSQSGHNTVSWYQQALGQGPQFIFQYYREEENGRGNFPPRFSGLQFPNYSSELNVNALELDDSALYLCASSLTSGGAGAAETQYFGPGTRLLVL.

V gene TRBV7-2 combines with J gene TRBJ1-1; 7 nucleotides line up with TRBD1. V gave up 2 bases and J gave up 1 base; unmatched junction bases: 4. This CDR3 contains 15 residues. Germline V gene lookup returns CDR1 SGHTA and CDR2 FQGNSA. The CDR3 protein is CASSLPGGRNTEAFF. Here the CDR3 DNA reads TGTGCCAGCAGCTTACCAGGGGGAAGGAACACTGAAGCTTTCTTT.